Shown below are 14 T cell receptor beta chains from a single sample sequenced in a study of T cell repertoires in cytomegalovirus infection. TCRdb itself ran the reads through MiXCR, one entry per CDR3 protein. Here the sample spans about 830,000 distinct CDR3 sequences, roughly 33% being singletons. Their antigens remain unidentified. The sample here was cultured CD8+ T cells from PBMCs, taken from culture after CMV antigen stimulation. Receptor source: a human donor in good health (CMV status not recorded). Some clones in this sample may be carry-over from other donors' samples.

The chain joins TRBV5-6 to TRBJ2-3; D may be TRBD2 (5 bases). Trimming pared 4 bases from V and 11 bases from J, leaving 14 bases between. Germline V lookup: CDR1 SGHDT, CDR2 YYEEEE. The CDR3 totals 12 residues. The CDR3 sequence is CASSQGLNKQYF. In DNA form, the CDR3 reads TGTGCCAGCAGCCAAGGACTCAACAAGCAGTATTTT.

The table lists this clonotype with a count of one. The chain is built from TRBV6-5 and TRBJ1-5, with D unclear. Germline V lookup: CDR1 MNHEY, CDR2 SVGAGI. This CDR3 spans 13 amino acids. The V end was cut by 3 bases, the J end by 11 bases, with 14 bases between. DNA of the CDR3: TGTGCCAGCAGTTATTCGCGCGGAGAGTCCCAGCATTTT. This codes for CASSYSRGESQHF.

This clonotype was observed a handful of times. V gene TRBV27 combines with J gene TRBJ2-3; D gene ambiguous. The V end was cut by 3 bases, the J end by 6 bases, with 13 bases between. Germline CDR1 reads MNHEY; CDR2 reads SMNVEV (reference sequence). The CDR3 consists of 14 residues. The CDR3 bases are TGTGCCAGCAGTTTTCGGGCCCAGCAGGATACGCAGTATTTT. Translation: CASSFRAQQDTQYF.

This clonotype was seen more than once but under ten times. The chain employs TRBV14 and TRBJ2-1; 9 nucleotides match TRBD1. Germline lookup yields CDR1 SGHDN and CDR2 FVKESK. The CDR3 has 15 residues. Losses at the gene ends were 4 bases for V and 7 bases for J; bases not matched to a gene: 8. The DNA of the CDR3 is TGTGCCAGCAGCCTTCGGACAGGGGCAGGGAATGAGCAGTTCTTC. As protein: CASSLRTGAGNEQFF.

The table lists this clonotype with a few counts. This sequence joins TRBV24-1 and TRBJ1-1; D ambiguous. This CDR3 is built from 13 residues. The V and J ends lost 1 base and 4 bases respectively, with 6 bases between them. In germline, CDR1 is KGHDR, CDR2 SFDVKD. CDR3 region: CATSDFPGTEAFF. CDR3 in DNA: TGTGCCACCAGTGATTTCCCGGGCACTGAAGCTTTCTTT.

The gene calls are TRBV6-6 and TRBJ1-1; perhaps TRBD1 as D (5 bases). CDR3 length: 13 residues. V lost 3 bases to trimming and J lost 5 bases, with 10 bases between them. In germline, CDR1 is MNHNY, CDR2 SVGAGI (reference sequence). The CDR3 loop reads CASSYYDSTEAFF. DNA of the CDR3: TGTGCCAGCAGTTATTACGACAGTACTGAAGCTTTCTTT.

In the case of this clonotype: The junction departs from the called germline gene at one end, perhaps through a read error. The rearrangement links TRBV7-8 to TRBJ1-2; D is uncertain. CDR1 is SGHVS, CDR2 FQNEAQ, per germline. CDR3 size: 14 residues. CDR3 coding DNA: TGTGCCAGCAGCTTAGTATCCGGTAACTATGACTACACCTTC. Translating it yields CASSLVSGNYDYTF.

About this clonotype itself: The junction differs from germline at one of its ends, possibly a read error. The chain uses TRBV9 and TRBJ2-1; 7 bases fit TRBD2. Germline values: CDR1 SGDLS, CDR2 YYNGEE. The CDR3 spans 16 residues. CDR3 protein: CVSSVDVGGTYNEQFF. The CDR3 DNA reads as TGTGTCAGCAGCGTAGATGTGGGGGGGACCTACAATGAGCAGTTCTTC.

J is TRBJ2-1 and V is TRBV6-1; D perhaps matches TRBD1 (6 bases). The ends were cut back, 8 bases at V and 5 bases at J, with 10 bases in the middle. This CDR3 comprises 12 residues. Germline values: CDR1 MNHNS, CDR2 SASEGT. The CDR3, as DNA: TGTGCCAGCCGACAGGTAAACAATGAGCAGTTCTTC. This gives the protein CASRQVNNEQFF.

V is TRBV10-3 and J is TRBJ2-5; D unresolved. Germline CDR1 and CDR2: ENHRY and SYGVKD. V was trimmed by 3 bases and J by 5 bases, leaving 10 bases between them. This CDR3 has 13 amino acids. CDR3 sequence: CAISDGLGETQYF. CDR3 bases: TGTGCCATCAGTGACGGGCTAGGGGAGACCCAGTACTTC.

This clonotype was picked up a small number of times. The gene calls are TRBV19 and TRBJ2-1; D might be TRBD2 (5 bases). The CDR3 length is 16 residues. The V gene's germline CDR1 is LNHDA and CDR2 SQIVND (reference sequence). Trimming pared 0 bases from V and 3 bases from J, leaving 12 bases between. The chain's CDR3 is CASSIDGSGNYNEQFF. DNA of the CDR3: TGTGCCAGTAGTATAGATGGATCGGGGAACTACAATGAGCAGTTCTTC.

The V call is TRBV27, the J call TRBJ1-6, with D possibly TRBD1 on 5 matching bases. CDR1 is MNHEY, CDR2 SMNVEV, per germline (reference sequence). This CDR3 is built from 17 residues. V was trimmed by 6 bases and J by 0 bases, leaving 15 bases between them. In DNA, the CDR3 is TGTGCCAGCAGCCCCGGACACCCAAGCTCCTATAATTCACCCCTCCACTTT. Encoded protein: CASSPGHPSSYNSPLHF.

The V call is TRBV20-1, the J call TRBJ2-1, with D unresolved. The germline V and J ends were trimmed by 2 bases and 0 bases, with 11 bases remaining between them. Germline V CDR1 and CDR2: DFQATT, SNEGSKA (reference sequence). The CDR3 is made up of 15 amino acids. CDR3: CSARSVESSYNEQFF. The CDR3 bases are TGCAGTGCTAGATCTGTGGAAAGCTCCTACAATGAGCAGTTCTTC.

This clonotype was found a few times. The V gene is TRBV6-6, the J gene TRBJ1-4; D is undetermined. This CDR3 comprises 11 residues. From germline, CDR1 is MNHNY and CDR2 SVGAGI (reference sequence). V lost 2 bases and J 12 bases, leaving 7 bases between the germline ends. This chain's CDR3 is CASSYDGELFF. The CDR3 coding sequence is TGTGCCAGCAGTTACGACGGGGAACTGTTTTTT.